A single sample is the source of the 27 T cell receptor beta chains below, sequenced in a study of control samples from healthy donors and cancer patients. TCRdb's copy holds only in-frame clones and misses some; the assay was immunoSEQ multiplex PCR. The table shows roughly 150,000 clones, with around 88% occurring only once. Input material: blood. The receptors stem from a young man in good health.

The chain carries TRBV2 and TRBJ2-1; 8 nucleotides align to TRBD2. The V gene end was trimmed by 8 bases and the J gene end by 3 bases; junction bases not matched to a gene: 12. Looked up from germline, CDR1 is SNHLY and CDR2 is FYNNEI. The CDR3 contains 16 residues. In DNA, the CDR3 is TGTGCCAGCTCGTCCCGGACTAGCATCTACTACAATGAGCAGTTCTTC. Translating it yields CASSSRTSIYYNEQFF. Supplemented by reference TRBV2 and TRBJ2-1, the full variable domain reads EPEVTQTPSHQVTQMGQEVILRCVPISNHLYFYWYRQILGQKVEFLVSFYNNEISEKSEIFDDQFSVERPDGSNFTLKIRSTKLEDSAMYFCASSSRTSIYYNEQFFGPGTRLTVL.

This chain uses TRBV18 with TRBJ1-1; D ambiguous. The length of the CDR3 is 16 residues. CDR1 is KGHSH, CDR2 LQKENI, per germline. Trimming cost V 0 bases and J 3 bases, with 14 bases left between them. Here the CDR3 reads CASSPPSIGPDTEAFF. CDR3 in DNA: TGTGCCAGCTCACCACCGTCTATAGGGCCGGACACTGAAGCTTTCTTT.

This chain connects TRBV12-3 or TRBV12-4 to TRBJ2-1; D is ambiguous. The CDR3 has 13 amino acids. Trimming removed 3 bases at V and 10 bases at J, with 13 bases between. CDR3: CASSLSPSVEQFF. DNA for the CDR3: TGTGCCAGCAGTTTGTCCCCATCCGTAGAGCAGTTCTTC.

A note on this clone: Compared with germline, one end of the junction differs, possibly owing to a read error. The same CDR3 arises from other DNA sequences in this sample as well. CDR3 bases: TGTGCCAGCAGTTCGTTACCCATGAACACCGGGGAGTTGTTTTTT. It encodes CASSSLPMNTGELFF. The chain is built from TRBV7-3 and TRBJ2-2; D may be TRBD2 (5 bases). The V gene's germline CDR1 is SGHTA and CDR2 FQGTGA. The CDR3 runs to 15 residues.

There are a few counts of this clone. This chain joins TRBV9 and TRBJ2-1; the match to TRBD2 covers 10 bases. J lost 7 bases, V lost 1 base, and 5 bases had no gene match. The CDR3 runs to 15 residues. CDR1 SGDLS and CDR2 YYNGEE come from the germline V gene. For the CDR3, the DNA is TGTGCCAGCAGCGTATCCAGCGGGGGGGCGAATGAGCAGTTCTTC. The encoded protein is CASSVSSGGANEQFF.

This chain links TRBV6-6 with TRBJ2-1, with a possible D match to TRBD2 (5 bases). The CDR3 sequence is 12 residues long. Germline values: CDR1 MNHNY, CDR2 SVGAGI (reference sequence). With 10 bases removed from V and 9 bases from J, the gap between germline ends came to 16 bases. The CDR3 is CATQSAGAEQFF. DNA of the CDR3: TGTGCCACCCAATCGGCGGGTGCTGAGCAGTTCTTC.

This clone was seen only once. The chain couples TRBV7-9 to TRBJ1-3; D perhaps matches TRBD1 (6 bases). This CDR3 contains 15 residues. Germline values: CDR1 SEHNR, CDR2 FQNEAQ (reference sequence). V was clipped by 1 base and J by 4 bases, with 11 bases between them. CDR3 coding DNA: TGTGCCAGCAGCTTAGGTGGGACACCGGGAAACACCATATATTTT. This translates into CASSLGGTPGNTIYF.

The V call is TRBV7-2, the J call TRBJ2-3; D possibly matches TRBD1 or TRBD2 (6 bases each). This CDR3 is 15 amino acids long. Germline V lookup: CDR1 SGHTA, CDR2 FQGNSA. V lost 1 base and J 4 bases, leaving 12 bases between the germline ends. CDR3 DNA: TGTGCCAGCAGCTTAGATGGGGGGCGGGCAGATACGCAGTATTTT. Protein sequence: CASSLDGGRADTQYF.

Only one count was recorded for this clone. The gene calls are TRBV3-1 (or the pseudogene TRBV3-2) and TRBJ2-1, with D unclear. CDR3 length equals 16 residues. Deletions cut 6 bases from V and 4 bases from J, with 19 bases between. CDR1 and CDR2 from the germline V gene are LGHDT and YNNKEL (reference sequence). CDR3 in DNA: TGTGCCAGCAGTCCCGAATGGGGTCTAGATTACAATGAGCAGTTCTTC. Translated: CASSPEWGLDYNEQFF.

This clone was recorded at least ten times. This sequence joins TRBV16 and TRBJ2-7; maybe TRBD1 (5 bases). The CDR3 runs 15 residues. Trimming took off 4 bases at V and 5 bases at J, with 18 bases between the two ends. Germline lookup yields CDR1 KGHSY and CDR2 FQNENV. The CDR3 protein is CASSPFRGNRNEQYF. CDR3 sequence (DNA): TGTGCCAGCAGCCCCTTTAGGGGCAATAGGAACGAGCAGTACTTC.

The chain carries TRBV9 and TRBJ1-6; 10 bases are a match to TRBD1. CDR1 and CDR2 from the germline V gene are SGDLS and YYNGEE. Trimming removed 4 bases from V and 9 bases from J; junction bases left unmatched: 7. This CDR3 has 15 amino acids. CDR3 in amino acids: CASSRLGQGRSPLHF. Written as DNA, the CDR3 is TGTGCCAGCAGCAGACTGGGACAGGGGCGTTCACCCCTCCACTTT. The entire variable domain, with the rest obtained from reference TRBV9 and TRBJ1-6, is as follows: DSGVTQTPKHLITATGQRVTLRCSPRSGDLSVYWYQQSLDQGLQFLIQYYNGEERAKGNILERFSAQQFPDLHSELNLSSLELGDSALYFCASSRLGQGRSPLHFGNGTRLTVT.

This sequence joins TRBV7-2 and TRBJ1-2, with D perhaps TRBD1 (5 bases). The CDR3 covers 15 residues. V was cut by 0 bases and J by 8 bases, with 16 bases left in between. CDR1 and CDR2 from the germline V gene are SGHTA and FQGNSA. The CDR3 protein is CASSLARGSGEGYTF. As DNA, the CDR3 is TGTGCCAGCAGCTTAGCGAGAGGGTCGGGGGAAGGCTACACCTTC.

The chain joins TRBV6-6 to TRBJ1-2, with 10 nucleotides matching TRBD1. Germline CDR1 is MNHNY and CDR2 is SVGAGI (reference sequence). The V gene end was trimmed by 0 bases and the J gene end by 8 bases; junction bases not matched to a gene: 6. The CDR3 loop spans 15 amino acids. CDR3 DNA sequence: TGTGCCAGCAGTTACTCAGACAGGGGGCTGGGGGGCTACACCTTC. Translating gives CASSYSDRGLGGYTF.

This chain links TRBV15 with TRBJ2-6; tentatively, D is TRBD2 (5 bases). V was cut by 6 bases and J by 0 bases, with 18 bases left in between. The CDR3 runs 18 residues. The germline gives CDR1 LNHNV, CDR2 YYDKDF (reference sequence). This CDR3 reads CATSKRRVGSSGANVLTF. The DNA of the CDR3 is TGTGCCACCAGTAAGAGGCGGGTAGGAAGCTCTGGGGCCAACGTCCTGACTTTC. The variable domain in full, with the rest retrieved from reference TRBV15 and TRBJ2-6, is DAMVIQNPRYQVTQFGKPVTLSCSQTLNHNVMYWYQQKSSQAPKLLFHYYDKDFNNEADTPDNFQSRRPNTSFCFLDIRSPGLGDTAMYLCATSKRRVGSSGANVLTFGAGSRLTVL.

V gene TRBV19 combines with J gene TRBJ1-4, with TRBD1 matching 8 bases. The CDR3 covers 11 residues. V lost 10 bases to trimming and J lost 8 bases; unmatched junction nucleotides: 3. Germline assignment: CDR1 LNHDA and CDR2 SQIVND (reference sequence). CDR3 sequence: CATRDREKLFF. The DNA for the CDR3 is TGTGCCACCCGGGACAGGGAAAAACTGTTTTTT.

This clone is a singleton in its sample. V gene TRBV7-9 combines with J gene TRBJ1-6; D is ambiguous. CDR1 is SEHNR and CDR2 is FQNEAQ in the germline V gene (reference sequence). V was shortened by 1 base and J by 11 bases, with 12 bases between the two germline ends. The CDR3 contains 14 residues. CDR3 DNA sequence: TGTGCCAGCAGCTTAGATGGGGATAAGGCACCCCTCCACTTT. Its translation: CASSLDGDKAPLHF.

The gene calls are TRBV15 and TRBJ1-5, with TRBD1 as a possible D gene (6 bases). Germline CDR1 and CDR2: LNHNV and YYDKDF (reference sequence). V was shortened by 5 bases and J by 0 bases, with 11 bases between the two germline ends. The CDR3 consists of 15 residues. CDR3 coding DNA: TGTGCCACCAGCGCCACAGGGTTTAGCAATCAGCCCCAGCATTTT. Translation gives CATSATGFSNQPQHF.

The V gene is TRBV4-2, the J gene TRBJ2-1; TRBD1 matches 8 bases. Germline assignment: CDR1 LGHNA and CDR2 YNFKEQ. The CDR3 has 16 residues. The V and J ends lost 0 bases and 2 bases, in that order; junction bases with no gene match: 3. DNA for the CDR3: TGTGCCAGCAGCCAAGAAATACAGGGGGCCTACAATGAGCAGTTCTTC. It codes for CASSQEIQGAYNEQFF.

The chain uses TRBV7-2 and TRBJ2-5, with D perhaps TRBD2 (7 bases). Per the germline V gene, CDR1 is SGHTA and CDR2 is FQGNSA. The V gene lost 5 bases and the J gene lost 2 bases, with 9 bases spanning the gap. The CDR3 totals 13 residues. CDR3 residues: CASSRGAQETQYF. The CDR3 DNA reads as TGTGCCAGCAGCCGGGGGGCACAAGAGACCCAGTACTTC.

The chain recombines TRBV3-1 (or the pseudogene TRBV3-2) with TRBJ1-1; no firm D call. The CDR3 runs to 14 residues. Trimming left V 0 bases short and J 7 bases short, with 12 bases between. From germline, CDR1 is LGHDT and CDR2 YNNKEL (reference sequence). CDR3: CASSQDESVGEAFF. In nucleotides, the CDR3 is TGTGCCAGCAGCCAAGATGAATCGGTCGGTGAAGCTTTCTTT.

As for this clone: Other nucleotide sequences in the sample specify the same CDR3. The genes are TRBV7-2 and TRBJ1-5, with D unresolved. CDR3 length: 15 residues. Germline V lookup: CDR1 SGHTA, CDR2 FQGNSA. Trimming removed 1 base at V and 0 bases at J, with 7 bases between. The CDR3 DNA is TGTGCCAGCAGCTTAGTGGATTCTAGCAATCAGCCCCAGCATTTT. Its protein product is CASSLVDSSNQPQHF.

The genes are TRBV11-2 and TRBJ1-2; no reliable D call. V gave up 5 bases and J gave up 1 base, with 8 bases separating them. The germline V gene encodes CDR1 SGHAT and CDR2 FQNNGV. The CDR3 runs 13 residues. The CDR3 is CASSPGGNYGYTF. The CDR3, as DNA: TGTGCCAGCAGCCCAGGAGGTAACTATGGCTACACCTTC.

The sample holds many counts of this clone. The rearrangement links TRBV7-2 to TRBJ2-2; D unresolved. Germline V CDR1 and CDR2: SGHTA, FQGNSA. CDR3 length: 16 amino acids. V was cut by 2 bases and J by 4 bases, with 14 bases left in between. The CDR3 DNA reads TGTGCCAGCAGCTTATTGTCCATGGGTCGCACCGGGGAGCTGTTTTTT. It encodes CASSLLSMGRTGELFF.

The chain is built from TRBV28 and TRBJ1-3, with 8 bases fitting TRBD1. Germline trimming cut 4 bases from V and 0 bases from J; bases unmatched to any gene: 5. CDR1 is MDHEN and CDR2 is SYDVKM in the germline V gene. CDR3 length: 16 residues. In DNA form, the CDR3 reads TGTGCCAGCAGTTCACAGGGGGACAGCTCTGGAAACACCATATATTTT. Encoded protein: CASSSQGDSSGNTIYF.

This clone has only a few counts. CDR3: CASTPAGGTETEAFF. In DNA form, the CDR3 reads TGTGCCAGCACCCCCGCAGGGGGGACAGAAACTGAAGCTTTCTTT. This rearrangement joins TRBV9 to TRBJ1-1; 7 nucleotides line up with TRBD1. Germline CDR1 is SGDLS and CDR2 is YYNGEE. The CDR3 loop spans 15 amino acids. Trimming at V came to 6 bases and at J to 5 bases, leaving 13 bases not matched to a gene.

V usage is TRBV2 and J usage is TRBJ2-7; a weak D match, TRBD1 (6 bases). V dropped 1 base and J dropped 4 bases, with 11 bases sitting between them. CDR3 length: 14 residues. Germline loops: CDR1 SNHLY, CDR2 FYNNEI. CDR3 residues: CASSEDRVRYEQYF. The CDR3 region has the DNA TGTGCCAGCAGTGAAGACAGGGTTAGGTACGAGCAGTACTTC.

V and J are TRBV28 and TRBJ1-5; 8 bases line up with TRBD1. Trimming removed 6 bases from V and 1 base from J; junction bases left unmatched: 5. Germline assignment: CDR1 MDHEN and CDR2 SYDVKM. CDR3 length: 15 residues. CDR3 nucleotide sequence: TGTGCCAGCAGACAACAGGGGGAGAGCAATCAGCCCCAGCATTTT. Amino acids: CASRQQGESNQPQHF.